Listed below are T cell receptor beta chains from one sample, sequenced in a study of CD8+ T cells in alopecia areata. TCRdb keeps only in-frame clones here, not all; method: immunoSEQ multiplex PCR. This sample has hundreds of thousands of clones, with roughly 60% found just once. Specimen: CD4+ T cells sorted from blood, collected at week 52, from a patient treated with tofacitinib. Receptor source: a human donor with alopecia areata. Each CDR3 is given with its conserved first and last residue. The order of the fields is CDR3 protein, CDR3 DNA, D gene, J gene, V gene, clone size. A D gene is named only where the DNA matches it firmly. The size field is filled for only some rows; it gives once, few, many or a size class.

CASSFWTGDSPLHF,TGTGCCAGCAGCTTCTGGACAGGGGATTCACCCCTCCACTTT,TRBD1,TRBJ1-6,TRBV5-5,-
CASSFGNNEQFF,TGTGCCAGCAGCTTCGGTAACAATGAGCAGTTCTTC,-,TRBJ2-1,TRBV7-2,-
CSALLTRNYGYTF,TGCAGCGCACTCTTGACAAGAAACTATGGCTACACCTTC,-,TRBJ1-2,TRBV29-1,-
CASSLTGANTEAFF,TGTGCCAGCAGCTTAACAGGGGCTAACACTGAAGCTTTCTTT,-,TRBJ1-1,TRBV7-3,few
CASSERGRMAGELFF,TGCGCCAGCAGCGAGCGGGGTCGCATGGCCGGGGAGCTGTTTTTT,TRBD2,TRBJ2-2,TRBV5-1,-
CSVGSGNQPQHF,TGCAGCGTTGGATCCGGTAATCAGCCCCAGCATTTT,-,TRBJ1-5,TRBV29-1,once
CASKRGRGNQPQHF,TGTGCCAGCAAAAGGGGCAGGGGGAATCAGCCCCAGCATTTT,TRBD1,TRBJ1-5,TRBV2,-
CATSRDGRGTEAFF,TGTGCCACCAGCAGAGACGGACGGGGGACTGAAGCTTTCTTT,-,TRBJ1-1,TRBV15,-
CASQPKDNEQFF,TGTGCCAGCCAGCCGAAGGACAATGAGCAGTTCTTC,-,TRBJ2-1,TRBV19,-
CASSTGLEAFF,TGTGCCAGCAGTACGGGCCTTGAAGCTTTCTTT,-,TRBJ1-1,TRBV6-5,-
CSVLTETQYF,TGCAGCGTCCTTACGGAGACCCAGTACTTC,-,TRBJ2-5,TRBV29-1,few
CATSRAVAQETQYF,TGTGCCACCAGCAGAGCAGTGGCCCAGGAGACCCAGTACTTC,-,TRBJ2-5,TRBV15,-
CASSLADRNYEQYF,TGCGCCAGCAGCTTGGCGGACAGAAACTACGAGCAGTACTTC,-,TRBJ2-7,TRBV5-1,-
CAWEVGTGREAFF,TGTGCCTGGGAGGTGGGGACAGGGCGTGAAGCTTTCTTT,TRBD1,TRBJ1-1,TRBV30,-
CASSVGGQGGTEAFF,TGTGCCAGCAGCGTAGGGGGACAGGGAGGCACTGAAGCTTTCTTT,TRBD1,TRBJ1-1,TRBV9,-
CASSLPYRRKNTEAFF,TGTGCCAGCTCGCTACCCTACCGCAGGAAAAACACTGAAGCTTTCTTT,-,TRBJ1-1,TRBV18,-
CAWSVDPNTGELFF,TGTGCCTGGAGTGTGGACCCGAACACCGGGGAGCTGTTTTTT,-,TRBJ2-2,TRBV30,-
CASSPLTWDRDEKLFF,TGTGCCAGCAGTCCCCTGACATGGGACAGGGATGAAAAACTGTTTTTT,TRBD1,TRBJ1-4,TRBV27,-
CASSRFFRVRRANYGYTF,TGCGCCAGCAGCCGCTTCTTTCGGGTTCGAAGAGCTAACTATGGCTACACCTTC,-,TRBJ1-2,TRBV23-1,few
CASSLGGYRANEQYF,TGTGCCAGCAGCTTAGGAGGGTACAGGGCTAACGAGCAGTACTTC,-,TRBJ2-7,TRBV7-9,-
CSVGSPGGIQETQYF,TGCAGCGTTGGATCGCCAGGGGGTATCCAAGAGACCCAGTACTTC,TRBD1,TRBJ2-5,TRBV29-1,few
CASSYEGAHRQFF,TGTGCCAGCAGTTACGAGGGAGCCCACCGGCAGTTCTTC,-,TRBJ2-1,TRBV6-5,-
CASSYRRNPYNEQFF,TGTGCCAGCAGTTACAGGCGGAACCCCTACAATGAGCAGTTCTTC,-,TRBJ2-1,TRBV6-5,once
CASSPDRGSDTQYF,TGCGCCAGCAGCCCCGACAGGGGATCAGATACGCAGTATTTT,TRBD1,TRBJ2-3,TRBV5-1,few
CASREGNIQYF,TGTGCCAGTAGAGAGGGGAACATTCAGTACTTC,-,TRBJ2-4,TRBV19,-
CASSRNRETLHF,TGCGCCAGCAGCCGCAACAGGGAAACCCTCCACTTT,-,TRBJ1-6,TRBV4-1,-
CASSAGQGARGYTF,TGTGCCAGCAGTGCTGGACAGGGGGCGCGTGGCTACACCTTC,TRBD1,TRBJ1-2,TRBV25-1,-
CASSGSGASPLHF,TGTGCCAGCAGCGGAAGTGGAGCCTCACCCCTCCACTTT,-,TRBJ1-6,TRBV7-9,-
CASSEGWNTDTQYF,TGTGCCAGCAGTGAGGGGTGGAACACAGATACGCAGTATTTT,-,TRBJ2-3,TRBV25-1,-
CASRTPGTGLQPQHF,TGTGCCAGCAGAACCCCCGGGACAGGGCTTCAGCCCCAGCATTTT,TRBD1,TRBJ1-5,TRBV2,-
CASSWDSTYEQYF,TGCGCCAGCAGCTGGGACTCGACCTACGAGCAGTACTTC,-,TRBJ2-7,TRBV5-1,once
CASSASGGPLAGANVLTF,TGTGCCAGCAGCGCCTCAGGGGGCCCGCTCGCTGGGGCCAACGTCCTGACTTTC,TRBD1,TRBJ2-6,TRBV7-9,-
CASSLATGQANSPLHF,TGTGCCAGCAGCTTGGCCACGGGACAGGCTAATTCACCCCTCCACTTT,TRBD1,TRBJ1-6,TRBV5-6,-
CASSPRGDLNTEAFF,TGCGCCAGCAGCCCCCGAGGGGACTTGAACACTGAAGCTTTCTTT,-,TRBJ1-1,TRBV4-3,-
CSARGTSRGGETQYF,TGCAGCGCCCGCGGGACTAGCAGGGGGGGAGAGACCCAGTACTTC,TRBD2,TRBJ2-5,TRBV29-1,-
CASSLERGIRVETQYF,TGTGCCAGCAGCTTAGAACGGGGGATCCGAGTGGAGACCCAGTACTTC,-,TRBJ2-5,TRBV7-2,-
CASSPRGAGPPAEQYF,TGCGCCAGCAGCCCACGGGGCGCCGGGCCCCCGGCGGAGCAGTACTTC,-,TRBJ2-7,TRBV5-1,-
CASSLDRDNEKLFF,TGCGCCAGCAGCCTCGACAGGGACAATGAAAAACTGTTTTTT,TRBD1,TRBJ1-4,TRBV5-1,-
CASSSPTGTLGDTQYF,TGTGCCAGCAGCTCGCCGACCGGGACCCTAGGAGATACGCAGTATTTT,-,TRBJ2-3,TRBV7-3,-
CASSQGQGPTGELFF,TGTGCCAGCAGCCAGGGACAGGGGCCCACCGGGGAGCTGTTTTTT,TRBD1,TRBJ2-2,TRBV7-8,-
CASSTTGVDSPLHF,TGTGCCAGCAGCACGACAGGGGTCGACTCACCCCTCCACTTT,TRBD1,TRBJ1-6,TRBV6-5,-
CAWSVRGRIHTEAFF,TGTGCCTGGAGTGTAAGAGGGCGAATACACACTGAAGCTTTCTTT,-,TRBJ1-1,TRBV30,-
CASSLYNSPLHF,TGTGCCAGCAGCTTGTATAATTCACCCCTCCACTTT,-,TRBJ1-6,TRBV5-6,-
CASSYSTAEKDTQYF,TGTGCCAGCAGTTACTCGACAGCGGAAAAGGATACGCAGTATTTT,-,TRBJ2-3,TRBV6-5,-
CASSPMSQETQYF,TGTGCCAGCTCACCGATGTCCCAAGAGACCCAGTACTTC,-,TRBJ2-5,TRBV18,-
CSVALQGRTDTQYF,TGCAGCGTTGCCTTACAGGGTCGTACAGATACGCAGTATTTT,-,TRBJ2-3,TRBV29-1,once
CASSQLPDRVYTEAFF,TGTGCCAGCAGCCAGCTCCCCGACAGGGTATACACTGAAGCTTTCTTT,TRBD1,TRBJ1-1,TRBV4-2,-
CSVRGDTEAFF,TGCAGCGTCCGGGGGGACACTGAAGCTTTCTTT,-,TRBJ1-1,TRBV29-1,few
CASTKWDRDRDTQYF,TGTGCCAGCACCAAATGGGACAGGGATAGGGATACGCAGTATTTT,TRBD1,TRBJ2-3,TRBV27,-
CASSLRGLDTQYF,TGTGCCAGCAGCTTGAGGGGTCTGGATACGCAGTATTTT,-,TRBJ2-3,TRBV11-2,-
CASSSREGGNYGYTF,TGCGCCAGCAGCTCCAGGGAAGGAGGAAACTATGGCTACACCTTC,-,TRBJ1-2,TRBV4-1,-
CAWSAWDRGTSGANVLTF,TGTGCCTGGAGTGCGTGGGACAGGGGAACGTCTGGGGCCAACGTCCTGACTTTC,TRBD1,TRBJ2-6,TRBV30,-
CASSVGLVAQYQETQYF,TGTGCCAGCAGCGTAGGATTGGTAGCGCAGTACCAAGAGACCCAGTACTTC,-,TRBJ2-5,TRBV9,-